This TCR beta chain was sequenced during a study of cytomegalovirus exposure and HLA in healthy donors. Study results and caveats: While the bulk of TCR sequences proved rare, some public TCRs turned up in many donors.

Measured with immunoSEQ multiplex PCR; TCRdb has only the in-frame clones, and not every one. The sample consists of 250,000 to 300,000 clones, about 90% of them appearing once. As concerns this clone: No antigen is known for it. This same CDR3 is encoded by further DNA sequences in the sample.

The receptor was derived from a woman between 18 and 29 years old in good health and CMV-seronegative. The source material was PBMCs.

The CDR3 DNA follows: TGTGCCAGCAGTCTGACAGGGGGCTCTGGAAACACCATATATTTT. Its protein is CASSLTGGSGNTIYF. The chain is built from TRBV27 and TRBJ1-3, with 9 positions matching TRBD1. The CDR3 is made up of 15 amino acids. V shed 5 bases and J 0 bases; nucleotides not matched to a gene: 2. The germline V gene has CDR1 MNHEY and CDR2 SMNVEV (reference sequence).